This TCR beta chain was documented in a study of human T cells and chemical hapten exposure. Stated time point: pre-sensitization, week 0. The treatment denotes: therapeutic diphenylcyclopropenone sensitization with weekly scalp DPC. Alopecia patients deemed DPC-suitable, aged 18 to 70, excluding pregnancy. TCRdb redid the calling of the RACE reads with MiXCR, one entry per CDR3 protein. Altogether 65,000 to 90,000 distinct CDR3 sequences are present, 14% being singletons, with the ten largest covering about 4.9%. A few counts support this clonotype. Its antigen is currently unknown. Overall study findings and caveats: Sensitizing to DPC left TCRs with a frequency above 1 in 1000 unaltered.

The CDR3 loop spans 13 amino acids. Germline loops: CDR1 GTSNPN, CDR2 SVGIG (reference sequence). Trimming stripped 1 base from V and 3 bases from J, with 6 bases between. Sequenced here: whole blood, sampled in connection with sensitization to the hapten diphenylcyclopropenone (DPC). This chain links TRBV30 with TRBJ2-2; D is unclear. The sequence came from a woman aged 50 to 60 with alopecia areata. Some clones in this sample may be carry-over from other donors' samples. The CDR3 region is CAWSEVYTGELFF. In nucleotides, the CDR3 is TGTGCCTGGAGTGAGGTTTACACCGGGGAGCTGTTTTTT.